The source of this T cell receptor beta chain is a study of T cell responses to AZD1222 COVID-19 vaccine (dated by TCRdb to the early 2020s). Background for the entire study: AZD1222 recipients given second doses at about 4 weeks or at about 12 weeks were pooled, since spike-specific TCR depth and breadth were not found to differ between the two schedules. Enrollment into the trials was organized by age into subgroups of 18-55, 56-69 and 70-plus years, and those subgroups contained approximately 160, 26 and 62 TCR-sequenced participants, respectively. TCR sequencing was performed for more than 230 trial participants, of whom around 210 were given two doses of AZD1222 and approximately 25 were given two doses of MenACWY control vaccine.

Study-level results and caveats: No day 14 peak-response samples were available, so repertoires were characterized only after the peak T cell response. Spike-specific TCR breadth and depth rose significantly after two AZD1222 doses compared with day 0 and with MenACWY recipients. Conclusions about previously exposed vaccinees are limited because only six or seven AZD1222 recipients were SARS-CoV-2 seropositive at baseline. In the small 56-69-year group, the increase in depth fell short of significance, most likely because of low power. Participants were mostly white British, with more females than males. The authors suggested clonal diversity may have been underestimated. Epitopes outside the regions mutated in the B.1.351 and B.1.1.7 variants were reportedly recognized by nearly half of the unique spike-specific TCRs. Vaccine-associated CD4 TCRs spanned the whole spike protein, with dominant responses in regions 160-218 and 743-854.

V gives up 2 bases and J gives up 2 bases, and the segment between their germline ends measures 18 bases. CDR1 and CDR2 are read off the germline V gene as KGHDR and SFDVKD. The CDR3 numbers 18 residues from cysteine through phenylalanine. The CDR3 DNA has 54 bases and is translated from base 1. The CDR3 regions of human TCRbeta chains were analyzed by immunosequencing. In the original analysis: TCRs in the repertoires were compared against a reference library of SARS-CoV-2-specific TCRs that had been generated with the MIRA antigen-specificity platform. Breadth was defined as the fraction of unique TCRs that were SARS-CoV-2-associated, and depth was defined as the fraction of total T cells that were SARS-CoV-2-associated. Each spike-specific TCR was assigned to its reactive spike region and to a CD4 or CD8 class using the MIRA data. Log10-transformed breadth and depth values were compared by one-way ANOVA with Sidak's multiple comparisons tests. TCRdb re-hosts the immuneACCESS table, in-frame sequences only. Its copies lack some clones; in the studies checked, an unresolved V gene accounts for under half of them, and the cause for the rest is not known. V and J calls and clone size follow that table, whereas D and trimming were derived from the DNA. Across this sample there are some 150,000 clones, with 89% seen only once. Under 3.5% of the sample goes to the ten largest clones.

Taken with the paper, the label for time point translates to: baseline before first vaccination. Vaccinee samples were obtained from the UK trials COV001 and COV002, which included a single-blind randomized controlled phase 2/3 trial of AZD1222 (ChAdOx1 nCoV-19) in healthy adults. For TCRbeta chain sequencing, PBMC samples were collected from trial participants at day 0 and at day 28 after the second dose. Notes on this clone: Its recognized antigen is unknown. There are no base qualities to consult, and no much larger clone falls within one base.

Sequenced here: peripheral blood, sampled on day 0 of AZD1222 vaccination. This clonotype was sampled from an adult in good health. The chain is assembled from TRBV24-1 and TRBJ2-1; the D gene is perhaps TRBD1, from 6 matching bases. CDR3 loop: CATSDWPPGTLAYNEQFF. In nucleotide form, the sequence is TGTGCCACCAGTGATTGGCCACCCGGGACACTAGCCTACAATGAGCAGTTCTTC.